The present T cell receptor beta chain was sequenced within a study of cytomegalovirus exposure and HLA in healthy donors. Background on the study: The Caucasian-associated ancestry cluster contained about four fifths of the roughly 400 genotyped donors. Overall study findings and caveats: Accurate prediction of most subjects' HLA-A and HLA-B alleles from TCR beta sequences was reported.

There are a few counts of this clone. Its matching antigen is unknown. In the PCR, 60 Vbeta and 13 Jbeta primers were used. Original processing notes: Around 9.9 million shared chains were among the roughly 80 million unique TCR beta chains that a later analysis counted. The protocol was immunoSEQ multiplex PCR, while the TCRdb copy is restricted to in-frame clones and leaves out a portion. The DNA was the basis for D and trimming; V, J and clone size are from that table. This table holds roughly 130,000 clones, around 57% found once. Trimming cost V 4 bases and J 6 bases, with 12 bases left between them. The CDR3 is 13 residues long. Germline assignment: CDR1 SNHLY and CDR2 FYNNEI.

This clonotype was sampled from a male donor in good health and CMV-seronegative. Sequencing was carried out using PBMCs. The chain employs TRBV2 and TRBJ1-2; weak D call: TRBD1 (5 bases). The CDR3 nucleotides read TGTGCCAGCAGTGTATCGCAGGGCCATGGCTACACCTTC. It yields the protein CASSVSQGHGYTF.